The rows below give T cell receptor beta chains drawn from one sample of a study of regulatory T cells in long-lasting Graves disease. MiXCR, run by TCRdb on the multiplex PCR reads, gives a single entry per CDR3 protein. The sample holds hundreds of thousands of distinct CDR3 sequences, around 15% seen once. These data also formed part of another study, on T cells in Graves' hyperthyroidism and ophthalmopathy.

Here the sequenced sample was peripheral blood mononuclear cells (PBMCs), taken at new diagnosis, from a patient treated with antithyroid drugs. The receptors come from a woman aged 25 to 39 with Graves disease. Both conserved end residues are trimmed from each CDR3. Each record gives: V gene, D gene, clone size, J gene, CDR3 protein. The D gene is left open where the match is weak. Size tells how often a clone was seen (once, few, many) or the class of an expanded clone, and some rows leave it out.

v_gene: TRBV19
d_gene: -
abundance: -
j_gene: TRBJ2-6
CDR3aa: ASSIVWGTGANVLT

v_gene: TRBV7-6
d_gene: -
abundance: -
j_gene: TRBJ2-1
CDR3aa: ASSLAAHRAYNEQF

v_gene: TRBV11-2
d_gene: -
abundance: -
j_gene: TRBJ1-4
CDR3aa: ASSLDLTVATNEKLF

v_gene: TRBV20-1
d_gene: -
abundance: -
j_gene: TRBJ1-1
CDR3aa: SARMGGLNTEAF

v_gene: TRBV14
d_gene: -
abundance: few
j_gene: TRBJ2-2
CDR3aa: ASSQDKGAALNTGELF

v_gene: TRBV6-1
d_gene: -
abundance: many
j_gene: TRBJ1-5
CDR3aa: ASSAPRAAGNQPQH

v_gene: TRBV28
d_gene: TRBD1
abundance: -
j_gene: TRBJ1-6
CDR3aa: ASSTIFGTEDSPLH

v_gene: TRBV19
d_gene: -
abundance: few
j_gene: TRBJ1-5
CDR3aa: ASSEQGSYSNQPQH

v_gene: TRBV30
d_gene: TRBD1
abundance: -
j_gene: TRBJ1-4
CDR3aa: AWSHQGEAEKLF

v_gene: TRBV3-1
d_gene: -
abundance: -
j_gene: TRBJ1-1
CDR3aa: ASSLRIGARGTEAF

v_gene: TRBV5-1
d_gene: TRBD2
abundance: few
j_gene: TRBJ2-1
CDR3aa: ASSLGGSKTEQF

v_gene: TRBV5-1
d_gene: TRBD2
abundance: many
j_gene: TRBJ2-1
CDR3aa: ASSYSVAGGDEQF

v_gene: TRBV30
d_gene: TRBD1
abundance: few
j_gene: TRBJ2-7
CDR3aa: AWSQGDPYEQY

v_gene: TRBV11-2
d_gene: -
abundance: many
j_gene: TRBJ1-2
CDR3aa: ASSLNGPDYGYT

v_gene: TRBV7-9
d_gene: -
abundance: many
j_gene: TRBJ2-3
CDR3aa: ASSLGYSTDTQY

v_gene: TRBV7-3
d_gene: -
abundance: few
j_gene: TRBJ2-7
CDR3aa: ASGKPPFSYEQY

v_gene: TRBV9
d_gene: -
abundance: few
j_gene: TRBJ2-1
CDR3aa: ASSVGSASYNEQF

v_gene: TRBV28
d_gene: -
abundance: many
j_gene: TRBJ2-2
CDR3aa: ASSPQVGGGTGELF

v_gene: TRBV7-2
d_gene: -
abundance: many
j_gene: TRBJ2-7
CDR3aa: ASSVVRLVAEQY